The TCR beta chain under discussion was sequenced for a study of blood T cell repertoires in COVID-19. Study at large: Material from acute and convalescent COVID-19 was sourced from the United States, Italy and Spain. From T cells, B-cell-depleted T cells, or PBMCs came the material, which was cDNA or gDNA.

CDR1 and CDR2 from the germline V gene are SGHKS and YYEKEE (reference sequence). V lost 0 bases, J lost 7 bases, and 9 bases stayed unmatched. CDR3 length: 15 residues. Per the study methods: Nucleated cell counts were estimated from reference gene primer amplification. Assay: immunoSEQ multiplex PCR; the TCRdb copy retains only in-frame clones and omits some. That table supplies the V and J calls and clone size; D and trimming were determined from the DNA. The sample holds about 60,000 clones, around 90% seen once. The chain is built from TRBV5-5 and TRBJ2-7, with 8 bases aligning to TRBD1. The clonotype originates from an elderly woman with active COVID-19. Sequencing was performed on peripheral blood. This chain's CDR3 is CASSLGTGHLLEQYF. The CDR3 DNA reads as TGTGCCAGCAGCTTGGGGACAGGGCACCTTCTTGAGCAGTACTTC.